Below, 5 T cell receptor beta chains from the same sample are listed, as sequenced in a study of PD-L1 blockade in urothelial cancer. Here immunoSEQ multiplex PCR was the method, and the copy in TCRdb shows in-frame clones only, minus some. The sample has tens of thousands of clones; more than 75% are singletons. The source was PBMCs, collected around atezolizumab (anti-PD-L1) treatment. The source of these receptors is a man in his 70s with urothelial cancer.

The chain employs TRBV5-4 and TRBJ2-1, with TRBD1 matching 8 bases. Germline V gene lookup returns CDR1 SGHNT and CDR2 YYREEE (reference sequence). This CDR3 is 15 amino acids long. Trimming removed 0 bases from V and 7 bases from J; junction bases left unmatched: 6. CDR3 in DNA: TGTGCCAGCAGCTTGGGGACAGGGAGAGAGAATGAGCAGTTCTTC. Translated, it gives CASSLGTGRENEQFF.

This clone was seen only once. The rearrangement uses TRBV5-1 and TRBJ1-6; 8 nucleotides match TRBD1. V shed 3 bases and J 5 bases; nucleotides not matched to a gene: 7. This CDR3 spans 16 amino acids. Germline V gene sequence: CDR1 SGHRS, CDR2 YFSETQ. CDR3 amino acids: CASSSGQGENNSPLHF. The CDR3 nucleotides are TGCGCCAGCAGCTCCGGACAGGGCGAAAATAATTCACCCCTCCACTTT.

This clone appeared once. The J gene is TRBJ2-7, the V gene TRBV4-1; 8 positions match TRBD1. V dropped 0 bases and J dropped 3; count of bases not matched to a gene: 4. This CDR3 has 15 amino acids. Germline V gene sequence: CDR1 MGHRA, CDR2 YSYEKL. CDR3 loop: CASSQDLQGGYEQYF. The CDR3 DNA is TGCGCCAGCAGCCAAGATTTACAGGGGGGCTACGAGCAGTACTTC.

The chain couples TRBV6-1 to TRBJ2-3; possibly TRBD2 for D (7 bases). From germline, CDR1 is MNHNS and CDR2 SASEGT. Deletions cut 6 bases from V and 4 bases from J, with 17 bases between. CDR3 length: 15 residues. CDR3 protein: CASRGGAGTPDTQYF. The CDR3 bases are TGTGCCAGCAGGGGGGGGGCAGGGACCCCAGATACGCAGTATTTT.

V usage is TRBV5-1 and J usage is TRBJ2-7, with a weak D call TRBD2 (6 bases). From germline, CDR1 is SGHRS and CDR2 YFSETQ. V gave up 4 bases and J gave up 0 bases, with 14 bases separating them. This CDR3 comprises 15 residues. CDR3 sequence (DNA): TGCGCCAGCAGCACCCGGGACGGGAGCTCCTACGAGCAGTACTTC. It specifies CASSTRDGSSYEQYF.